This T cell receptor beta chain was found in a study of blood T cell repertoires in COVID-19. About the study: Whether acute or convalescent, the COVID-19 samples came from the United States, Italy and Spain.

Trimming pared 4 bases from V and 3 bases from J, leaving 12 bases between. This CDR3 region has 13 residues. Germline lookup yields CDR1 GTSNPN and CDR2 SVGIG (reference sequence). Original handling: Amplification from reference gene primers served as the basis for estimated nucleated cell counts. Only in-frame clones appear in the TCRdb table, and some are missing; sequencing was by immunoSEQ multiplex PCR. For V, J and clone size, that table is used; D and trimming come from the DNA. This table has roughly 230,000 clones, roughly 80% appearing once. The clonotype comes from a woman in her sixties with active or convalescent COVID-19. The V gene is TRBV30, the J gene TRBJ1-2, with D possibly matching TRBD1 (5 bases). Sequenced material: peripheral blood. CDR3 loop: CAWTPRVDYGYTF. The CDR3 nucleotides read TGTGCCTGGACGCCCAGGGTAGACTATGGCTACACCTTC.